This T cell receptor beta chain was recorded in a study of T cell changes during pregnancy in multiple sclerosis. With V trimmed by 2 bases and J by 4 bases, 1 base remained unmatched. The CDR3 consists of 14 residues. Germline values: CDR1 LGHNA, CDR2 YSLEER. Profiling relied on immunoSEQ multiplex PCR, and the TCRdb table lists in-frame clones only, not all of them. The sample holds some 74,000 clones, roughly 92% seen once. Source: peripheral blood, taken before pregnancy. The V gene is TRBV4-3, the J gene TRBJ2-7; TRBD2 agrees at 11 bases. This receptor was taken from a female donor with multiple sclerosis, enrolled in a pregnancy study. The DNA for the CDR3 is TGCGCCAGCAGCCAAACTAGCGGGGGATACGAGCAGTACTTC. It codes for CASSQTSGGYEQYF.